Following are 27 T cell receptor beta chains from one sample sequenced in a study of blood T cell repertoires in COVID-19. This table comes from immunoSEQ multiplex PCR, and its TCRdb copy is limited to in-frame clones, with some not included. The sample lists tens of thousands of clones; 82% were seen once. Sequences were obtained from peripheral blood. All receptors derive from an elderly man with COVID-19, enrolled during active disease.

About this clone: In the same sample, other DNA sequences code for this CDR3. The chain recombines TRBV24-1 with TRBJ2-1, with TRBD2 matching over 7 bases. The CDR3 totals 15 residues. CDR1 KGHDR and CDR2 SFDVKD come from the germline V gene. Trimming took 3 bases from V and 2 from J; bases not matched to a gene: 3. Written as DNA, the CDR3 is TGTGCCACCAGTGATCCGACTAGCCCCTACAATGAGCAGTTCTTC. Protein sequence: CATSDPTSPYNEQFF.

The chain is built from TRBV18 and TRBJ1-5; TRBD1 matches at 8 bases. V lost 3 bases to trimming and J lost 4 bases; unmatched junction nucleotides: 5. The CDR3 is 15 amino acids. Germline assignment: CDR1 KGHSH and CDR2 LQKENI. The CDR3 sequence is CASSPQGARNQPQHF. The CDR3 DNA is TGTGCCAGCTCACCGCAGGGGGCGAGGAATCAGCCCCAGCATTTT.

There are a few counts of this clone. No DNA is shown, since the ends of the CDR3 on it are uncertain; the CDR3 is the one TCRdb lists. This chain's CDR3 is CASSQDRASGIPLQDEQFF. The chain combines TRBV3-1 (or the pseudogene TRBV3-2) with TRBJ2-1; TRBD2 is the table's D call, not checked against the DNA. The CDR3 length is 19 residues, termini included. Germline loops: CDR1 LGHDT, CDR2 YNNKEL (reference sequence).

V and J are TRBV24-1 and TRBJ2-1, with D perhaps TRBD2 (5 bases). Germline V CDR1 and CDR2: KGHDR, SFDVKD. The length of the CDR3 is 11 residues. V shed 9 bases and J shed 6 bases, with 8 bases lying between them. The CDR3 loop is CATCAGNEQFF. CDR3 nucleotide sequence: TGTGCCACCTGTGCGGGCAATGAGCAGTTCTTC.

This sequence joins TRBV28 and TRBJ1-1; 8 bases match TRBD1. Germline V gives CDR1 MDHEN, CDR2 SYDVKM. V dropped 7 bases and J dropped 4; count of bases not matched to a gene: 11. The CDR3 spans 15 residues. CDR3: CASTPPGGAGTEAFF. In DNA form, the CDR3 reads TGTGCCAGCACCCCTCCAGGGGGCGCGGGCACTGAAGCTTTCTTT.

V is TRBV5-6 and J is TRBJ1-1; no definite D call. The germline V gene encodes CDR1 SGHDT and CDR2 YYEEEE. The length of the CDR3 is 13 residues. Between the trimmed V and J ends, which lost 0 bases and 8 bases, there was a span of 11 bases. DNA for the CDR3: TGTGCCAGCAGCTTGGCGGTTCCGGGGGAAGCTTTCTTT. This sequence encodes CASSLAVPGEAFF.

V is TRBV7-6 and J is TRBJ2-1; tentatively, D is TRBD1 (6 bases). The V end was cut by 5 bases, the J end by 10 bases, with 15 bases between. CDR1 is SGHVS and CDR2 is FNYEAQ in the germline V gene. The CDR3 is 13 residues long. Here the CDR3 DNA reads TGTGCCAGCAGCAACACAGGGAGCGGCGAGCAGTTCTTC. It yields the protein CASSNTGSGEQFF.

The chain uses TRBV14 and TRBJ2-2; D gene ambiguous. The CDR3 is made up of 14 amino acids. Germline V gives CDR1 SGHDN, CDR2 FVKESK. V shed 2 bases and J shed 0 bases, with 4 bases lying between them. Here the CDR3 reads CASSQTANTGELFF. Here the CDR3 DNA reads TGTGCCAGCAGCCAAACAGCGAACACCGGGGAGCTGTTTTTT.

The table lists this clone with a few counts. The chain employs TRBV2 and TRBJ1-3, with no clear D. V lost 0 bases and J lost 4, with 7 bases in between. From germline, CDR1 is SNHLY and CDR2 FYNNEI. CDR3 length: 14 amino acids. Here the CDR3 reads CASSEARQGNTIYF. CDR3 nucleotide sequence: TGTGCCAGCAGTGAAGCCAGGCAGGGAAACACCATATATTTT. Variable domain in full (rest from reference TRBV2 and TRBJ1-3): EPEVTQTPSHQVTQMGQEVILRCVPISNHLYFYWYRQILGQKVEFLVSFYNNEISEKSEIFDDQFSVERPDGSNFTLKIRSTKLEDSAMYFCASSEARQGNTIYFGEGSWLTVV.

The CDR3: CASTPRALTDTQYF. The CDR3 nucleotides are TGTGCCAGTACCCCCAGGGCGCTCACAGATACGCAGTATTTT. The chain employs TRBV19 and TRBJ2-3, with D possibly matching TRBD1 (5 bases). This CDR3 has 14 amino acids. In germline, CDR1 is LNHDA, CDR2 SQIVND (reference sequence). The V gene lost 7 bases and the J gene lost 2 bases, with 13 bases spanning the gap. Looking up the rest from reference TRBV19 and TRBJ2-3 gives the full variable domain: DGGITQSPKYLFRKEGQNVTLSCEQNLNHDAMYWYRQDPGQGLRLIYYSQIVNDFQKGDIAEGYSVSREKKESFPLTVTSAQKNPTAFYLCASTPRALTDTQYFGPGTRLTVL.

This chain links TRBV5-5 with TRBJ1-4; D is unclear. Germline-derived CDR1 and CDR2 are SGHKS and YYEKEE (reference sequence). Trimming removed 4 bases from V and 8 bases from J, with 21 bases in between. This CDR3 is built from 16 residues. The CDR3 here is CASSRRFYWAGEKLFF. Here the CDR3 DNA reads TGTGCCAGCAGCAGGCGGTTCTACTGGGCGGGGGAAAAACTGTTTTTT. Variable domain in full (rest from reference TRBV5-5 and TRBJ1-4): DAGVTQSPTHLIKTRGQQVTLRCSPISGHKSVSWYQQVLGQGPQFIFQYYEKEERGRGNFPDRFSARQFPNYSSELNVNALLLGDSALYLCASSRRFYWAGEKLFFGSGTQLSVL.

This sequence joins TRBV7-2 and TRBJ2-3, with a weak D call TRBD2 (6 bases). The germline CDR1 and CDR2 sequences are SGHTA and FQGNSA. Trimming cost V 2 bases and J 4 bases, with 13 bases left between them. CDR3 length: 15 residues. DNA for the CDR3: TGTGCCAGCAGCTTAACCCCGACTAGTCCAGATACGCAGTATTTT. As protein: CASSLTPTSPDTQYF. Full variable domain (outside the CDR3, taken from reference TRBV7-2 and TRBJ2-3): GAGVSQSPSNKVTEKGKDVELRCDPISGHTALYWYRQSLGQGLEFLIYFQGNSAPDKSGLPSDRFSAERTGGSVSTLTIQRTQQEDSAVYLCASSLTPTSPDTQYFGPGTRLTVL.

This sequence joins TRBV7-2 and TRBJ1-1; TRBD1 might be the D (6 bases). The CDR3 is made up of 12 amino acids. The ends were cut back, 1 base at V and 7 bases at J, with 7 bases in the middle. CDR1 SGHTA and CDR2 FQGNSA come from the germline V gene. The CDR3 loop is CASSLGQVEAFF. Here the CDR3 DNA reads TGTGCCAGCAGCTTAGGACAGGTTGAAGCTTTCTTT.

This clone was counted a single time. The V gene is TRBV19, the J gene TRBJ2-1, with a possible D match to TRBD1 (5 bases). With 5 bases removed from V and 0 bases from J, the gap between germline ends came to 17 bases. The CDR3 is 17 amino acids. Germline-derived CDR1 and CDR2 are LNHDA and SQIVND (reference sequence). CDR3: CASSAPGKYRSYNEQFF. In DNA form, the CDR3 reads TGTGCCAGTAGTGCCCCAGGGAAGTATCGCTCCTACAATGAGCAGTTCTTC.

This clone came up a few times. This chain uses TRBV6-1 with TRBJ1-4, with 8 bases aligning to TRBD1. CDR3 length equals 15 residues. J gave up 6 bases and V 3 bases, and 6 bases lay outside the gene matches. The germline V gene has CDR1 MNHNS and CDR2 SASEGT. The CDR3 coding sequence is TGTGCCAGCAGTGACAGGGGGCTGGGGGATGAAAAACTGTTTTTT. Protein: CASSDRGLGDEKLFF.

V gene TRBV4-2 combines with J gene TRBJ2-6, with D possibly being TRBD1 (6 bases). CDR3 length: 14 amino acids. Trimming took off 4 bases at V and 3 bases at J, with 7 bases between the two ends. Per the germline V gene, CDR1 is LGHNA and CDR2 is YNFKEQ. CDR3 bases: TGTGCCAGCAGCCGGACAGATGGGGCCAACGTCCTGACTTTC. Protein product: CASSRTDGANVLTF.

The V gene is TRBV25-1, the J gene TRBJ1-4, with D maybe TRBD1 (5 bases). There are 17 residues in the CDR3. Trimming removed 1 base at V and 3 bases at J, with 15 bases between. CDR1 is MGHDK and CDR2 is SYGVNS in the germline V gene. Here the CDR3 DNA reads TGTGCCAGCAGTGAATCCCGGGGGATCTCTTCTAATGAAAAACTGTTTTTT. It codes for CASSESRGISSNEKLFF.

V and J are TRBV27 and TRBJ1-2; a possible D gene is TRBD1 (5 bases). V dropped 8 bases and J dropped 6 bases, with 13 bases sitting between them. From germline, CDR1 is MNHEY and CDR2 SMNVEV (reference sequence). CDR3 length equals 12 residues. CDR3 sequence: CASCCGGDGYTF. In nucleotides, the CDR3 is TGTGCCAGCTGCTGCGGAGGGGATGGCTACACCTTC.

V gene TRBV6-5 combines with J gene TRBJ2-7, with 10 bases fitting TRBD1. The CDR3 contains 16 residues. J lost 7 bases, V lost 2 bases, and 11 bases had no gene match. The germline gives CDR1 MNHEY, CDR2 SVGAGI. This CDR3 reads CASSYDGGDRGQEQYF. The CDR3 nucleotides read TGTGCCAGCAGTTACGATGGGGGGGACAGGGGTCAGGAGCAGTACTTC.

This chain joins TRBV7-2 and TRBJ2-1, with 13 nucleotides matching TRBD2. V dropped 5 bases and J dropped 9; count of bases not matched to a gene: 10. Germline CDR1 and CDR2: SGHTA and FQGNSA. The CDR3 has 16 amino acids. CDR3 bases: TGTGCCAGCAGCCGTACTAGCGGGGGGGCCTTGAGTGAGCAGTTCTTC. Protein sequence: CASSRTSGGALSEQFF.

CDR3 amino acids: CASKPSGSYNEQFF. In DNA, the CDR3 is TGTGCCAGTAAGCCCAGCGGGAGTTACAATGAGCAGTTCTTC. The chain couples TRBV19 to TRBJ2-1, with 8 bases fitting TRBD2. V lost 7 bases and J lost 4; bases outside the gene matches: 6. The CDR3 totals 14 residues. Germline-derived CDR1 and CDR2 are LNHDA and SQIVND (reference sequence).

The CDR3 sequence is CASSRDRSYEQYF. CDR3 in DNA: TGTGCCAGCTCCCGGGACAGGAGCTACGAGCAGTACTTC. The chain combines TRBV6-4 with TRBJ2-7, with 8 positions matching TRBD1. With V trimmed by 8 bases and J by 3 bases, 6 bases remained unmatched. Germline V gene sequence: CDR1 MRHNA, CDR2 SNTAGT. CDR3 length: 13 residues.

The chain employs TRBV12-5 and TRBJ2-7; the D is unclear. This CDR3 is built from 14 residues. CDR1 is LGHNT, CDR2 FRNRAP, per germline. Trimming left V 4 bases short and J 0 bases short, with 10 bases between. The CDR3 region is CASGWQRNSYEQYF. CDR3 DNA sequence: TGTGCTAGTGGTTGGCAGCGTAACTCCTACGAGCAGTACTTC.

CDR3 bases: TGTGCCAGCAGCTTGAGGGTGGTAAACACTGAAGCTTTCTTT. It codes for CASSLRVVNTEAFF. J is TRBJ1-1 and V is TRBV7-9; D unresolved. The CDR3 contains 14 residues. V was trimmed by 3 bases and J by 2 bases, leaving 10 bases between them. The germline CDR1 and CDR2 sequences are SEHNR and FQNEAQ (reference sequence).

The rearrangement links TRBV6-6 to TRBJ2-1; D perhaps matches TRBD2 (5 bases). CDR3 size: 14 residues. Per germline, CDR1 MNHNY and CDR2 SVGAGI (reference sequence). Trimming cost V 5 bases and J 7 bases, with 15 bases left between them. This CDR3 reads CASSPATTGNEQFF. Written as DNA, the CDR3 is TGTGCCAGCAGTCCCGCCACCACGGGGAATGAGCAGTTCTTC.

This sequence joins TRBV2 and TRBJ2-3; D is undetermined. Germline-derived CDR1 and CDR2 are SNHLY and FYNNEI. V lost 3 bases to trimming and J lost 8 bases, with 15 bases between them. The CDR3 has 14 amino acids. The CDR3 region has the DNA TGTGCCAGCAGTGATTCTGCGCGATCGGGTACGCAGTATTTT. Encoded protein: CASSDSARSGTQYF.

This chain links TRBV9 with TRBJ2-1; TRBD2 matches at 8 bases. CDR3 length: 14 residues. Germline V CDR1 and CDR2: SGDLS, YYNGEE. V shed 3 bases, J shed 3 bases, and the junction held 2 bases outside the gene matches. The CDR3 coding sequence is TGTGCCAGCAGCGCCGCGGGGGGCTACAATGAGCAGTTCTTC. It codes for CASSAAGGYNEQFF.